This T cell receptor beta chain was recovered during a study of cytomegalovirus exposure and HLA in healthy donors. V gave up 5 bases and J gave up 4 bases; unmatched junction bases: 6. Germline lookup yields CDR1 SNHLY and CDR2 FYNNEI. This CDR3 comprises 14 residues. Primers included in the PCR were 60 Vbeta and 13 Jbeta primers. Data came from immunoSEQ multiplex PCR; TCRdb stores just in-frame clones and leaves some out. Among some 40,000 clones listed, approximately 86% were seen once. This TCR was recovered from a woman between 18 and 30 years old in good health and CMV-seropositive. The chain links TRBV2 to TRBJ2-5; 8 nucleotides align to TRBD2. The sequencing input was PBMCs. CDR3 residues: CASSSVAGRETQYF. CDR3 coding DNA: TGTGCCAGCAGTTCCGTAGCGGGGAGAGAGACCCAGTACTTC.